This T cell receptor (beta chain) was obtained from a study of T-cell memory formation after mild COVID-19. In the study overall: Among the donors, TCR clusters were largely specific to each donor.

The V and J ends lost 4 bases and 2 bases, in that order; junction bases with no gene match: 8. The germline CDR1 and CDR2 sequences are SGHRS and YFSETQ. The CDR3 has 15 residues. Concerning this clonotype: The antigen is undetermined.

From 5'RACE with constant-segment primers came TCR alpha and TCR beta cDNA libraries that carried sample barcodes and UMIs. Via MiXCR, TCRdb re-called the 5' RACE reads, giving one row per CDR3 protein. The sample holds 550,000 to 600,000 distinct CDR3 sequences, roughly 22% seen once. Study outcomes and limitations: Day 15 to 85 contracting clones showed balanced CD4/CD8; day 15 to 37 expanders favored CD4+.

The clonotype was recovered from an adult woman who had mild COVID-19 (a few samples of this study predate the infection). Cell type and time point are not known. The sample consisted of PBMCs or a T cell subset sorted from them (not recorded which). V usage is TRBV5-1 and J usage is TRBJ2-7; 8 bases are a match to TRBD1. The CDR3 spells CASSPGTGSPYEQYF. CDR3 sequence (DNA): TGCGCCAGCAGCCCCGGGACAGGATCTCCCTACGAGCAGTACTTC.